The 27 T cell receptor beta chains reported below all come from one sample, sequenced in a study of shared clonotypes between healthy human individuals. Method: immunoSEQ multiplex PCR; TCRdb's copy keeps in-frame clones and lacks some. This repertoire shows 2 million or so clones, 90% to 95% found once; its top ten account for 0.1% to 0.15%. Sequenced sample: naive CD4+ T cells sorted from blood. Specified subset: CD45RA+ positively selected. The receptors originated from a man aged 18-30 years in good health.

This clone has more than one count but fewer than ten. This CDR3 is also generated by other DNA sequences in the sample. The chain carries TRBV18 and TRBJ1-2, with 7 nucleotides matching TRBD1. The CDR3 is 13 residues long. With V trimmed by 3 bases and J by 8 bases, 6 bases remained unmatched. The germline CDR1 and CDR2 sequences are KGHSH and LQKENI. The CDR3 loop is CASSPDREYGYTF. CDR3 sequence (DNA): TGTGCCAGCTCACCCGACAGGGAGTACGGCTACACCTTC.

The chain links TRBV13 to TRBJ2-2; 11 nucleotides agree with TRBD2. The CDR3 runs 19 residues. The trim removed 4 bases at V and 4 bases at J, leaving 14 bases unmatched. CDR1 is PRHDT and CDR2 is FYEKMQ in the germline V gene (reference sequence). CDR3 DNA: TGTGCCAGCAGCTCAACCGGGACTAGCGGATATTGGGGCACCGGGGAGCTGTTTTTT. It translates to CASSSTGTSGYWGTGELFF.

This clone was observed once. This rearrangement joins TRBV28 to TRBJ2-2, with D perhaps TRBD2 (5 bases). The V gene's germline CDR1 is MDHEN and CDR2 SYDVKM. The V and J ends lost 3 bases and 5 bases respectively, with 13 bases between them. This CDR3 spans 15 amino acids. CDR3: CASSLGKLGTGELFF. The CDR3, as DNA: TGTGCCAGCAGTTTGGGGAAACTAGGGACCGGGGAGCTGTTTTTT.

The chain has TRBV6-5 and TRBJ1-2; D may be TRBD1 (5 bases). This CDR3 spans 15 amino acids. Germline CDR1 MNHEY, CDR2 SVGAGI. V shed 2 bases and J shed 5 bases, with 15 bases lying between them. CDR3 DNA: TGTGCCAGCAGTTACCCCATGGGGGGGGGATATGGCTACACCTTC. Residues: CASSYPMGGGYGYTF.

With regard to this clone: A read error may explain this, as a much larger clone is one base away. Other DNA sequences in the same sample also yield this CDR3. The chain links TRBV6-6 to TRBJ1-1; 9 nucleotides align to TRBD1. Per germline, CDR1 MNHNY and CDR2 SVGAGI (reference sequence). The ends lost 4 bases at V and 1 base at J; junction bases unmatched: 1. CDR3 length: 14 residues. The chain's CDR3 is CASSSTGGNTEAFF. In DNA form, the CDR3 reads TGTGCCAGCAGTTCGACAGGGGGGAACACTGAAGCTTTCTTT.

The chain joins TRBV4-2 to TRBJ2-1; D gene ambiguous. V lost 0 bases, J lost 1 base, and 7 bases lay in between. The CDR3 contains 15 residues. In germline, CDR1 is LGHNA, CDR2 YNFKEQ. The CDR3 loop is CASSQDLASYNEQFF. The DNA of the CDR3 is TGTGCCAGCAGCCAAGATTTGGCTTCCTACAATGAGCAGTTCTTC.

The chain employs TRBV23-1 and TRBJ1-6; maybe TRBD1 (5 bases). TRBV23-1 is given ORF status, its function remaining uncertain. The ends were cut back, 0 bases at V and 5 bases at J, with 14 bases in the middle. The length of the CDR3 is 17 residues. CDR3 protein: CASSQSARDGNNSPLHF. The CDR3 DNA reads TGCGCCAGCAGTCAATCGGCCCGGGACGGTAATAATTCACCCCTCCACTTT.

This chain joins TRBV10-3 and TRBJ2-5; 8 nucleotides line up with TRBD1. The V segment lost 6 bases and the J segment 1 base; nucleotides outside the gene matches: 7. The germline V gene has CDR1 ENHRY and CDR2 SYGVKD. The CDR3 extends over 15 amino acids. The CDR3 sequence is CAISPGQGLQETQYF. CDR3 bases: TGTGCCATCAGCCCCGGACAGGGCCTCCAAGAGACCCAGTACTTC.

This chain uses TRBV9 with TRBJ2-6; unclear D gene. CDR1 is SGDLS, CDR2 YYNGEE, per germline. V was trimmed by 0 bases and J by 5 bases, leaving 18 bases between them. The CDR3 totals 18 residues. As DNA, the CDR3 is TGTGCCAGCAGCGTAGCTACGGTTGGAGTTTATAGGGCCAACGTCCTGACTTTC. It encodes CASSVATVGVYRANVLTF.

V is TRBV6-1 and J is TRBJ2-5, with 9 bases fitting TRBD2. CDR3 length: 15 amino acids. V shed 4 bases and J 5 bases; nucleotides not matched to a gene: 8. The germline V gene encodes CDR1 MNHNS and CDR2 SASEGT. CDR3 region: CASSGVAGVVETQYF. CDR3 bases: TGTGCCAGCAGTGGGGTAGCGGGAGTCGTCGAGACCCAGTACTTC.

The V call is TRBV6-1, the J call TRBJ1-5; tentative D call: TRBD1 (5 bases). V was cut by 6 bases and J by 2 bases, with 14 bases left in between. The length of the CDR3 is 15 residues. Germline CDR1 MNHNS, CDR2 SASEGT. The CDR3 nucleotides read TGTGCCAGCAGCGACAGAGGGTTTGGCAATCAGCCCCAGCATTTT. It codes for CASSDRGFGNQPQHF.

CDR3 coding DNA: TGTGCCAGCAGTAGACAGAGCTCTGGAAACACCATATATTTT. This sequence encodes CASSRQSSGNTIYF. This chain uses TRBV6-6 with TRBJ1-3; D is possibly TRBD1 (5 bases). This CDR3 has 14 residues. CDR1 MNHNY and CDR2 SVGAGI come from the germline V gene (reference sequence). Trimming shortened V by 5 bases and J by 0 bases, and 8 bases separated the two germline ends.

The chain links TRBV2 to TRBJ2-1; the match to TRBD2 covers 8 bases. The germline gives CDR1 SNHLY, CDR2 FYNNEI. This CDR3 has 15 residues. Trimming cost V 3 bases and J 8 bases; bases outside gene matches: 9. The CDR3 DNA reads TGTGCCAGCAGTGAGGGGTTAGCGGGATCGGATGAGCAGTTCTTC. It yields the protein CASSEGLAGSDEQFF.

V and J are TRBV6-5 and TRBJ2-2; D possibly corresponds to TRBD1 (6 bases). Germline values: CDR1 MNHEY, CDR2 SVGAGI. The CDR3 is 15 residues long. Trimming cost V 7 bases and J 6 bases, with 18 bases left between them. The chain's CDR3 is CASTRTDRPPGELFF. The CDR3 nucleotides are TGTGCCAGCACACGGACAGATCGGCCCCCCGGGGAGCTGTTTTTT.

The rearrangement joins TRBV7-2 to TRBJ2-3, with 7 bases lining up with TRBD1. Germline values: CDR1 SGHTA, CDR2 FQGNSA. This CDR3 has 12 amino acids. V shed 4 bases and J 8 bases; nucleotides not matched to a gene: 3. The CDR3 DNA reads TGTGCCAGCAGCTCCAGGGGGAGTACGCAGTATTTT. Protein sequence: CASSSRGSTQYF.

The gene calls are TRBV9 and TRBJ2-7; D is unresolved. V lost 4 bases, J lost 6 bases, and 20 bases lay in between. The CDR3 extends over 15 amino acids. Germline CDR1 SGDLS, CDR2 YYNGEE. The CDR3 DNA reads TGTGCCAGCAGCTCCAGTCATCACGCCCTCGGCGAGCAGTACTTC. Amino acids: CASSSSHHALGEQYF.

The V and J genes are TRBV21-1 and TRBJ2-1; the table's D gene call, TRBD2, was not cross checked with the DNA. TRBV21-1 represents a pseudogene. This CDR3 region has 18 residues. DNA for the CDR3: TGTGCCAGCAGCAAAGATTCGAGCGGGGGCCCATCCTACAATGAGCAGTTCTTC. It codes for CASSKDSSGGPSYNEQFF.

With respect to this clone: Other DNA sequences within the sample encode an identical CDR3. The J gene is TRBJ2-4, the V gene TRBV18; no reliable D call. Germline values: CDR1 KGHSH, CDR2 LQKENI. The CDR3 sequence is 13 residues long. Trimming took off 2 bases at V and 1 base at J, with 3 bases between the two ends. CDR3: CASSPGAKNIQYF. For the CDR3, the DNA is TGTGCCAGCTCACCAGGGGCCAAAAACATTCAGTACTTC.

In its sample, this clone was seen once. V usage is TRBV23-1 and J usage is TRBJ2-4; 12 bases agree with TRBD1. TRBV23-1 is placed among ORFs of uncertain function. The CDR3 is 14 amino acids. Losses at the gene ends were 10 bases for V and 11 bases for J; bases not matched to a gene: 12. Here the CDR3 reads CAKTRDRGRLVQYF. The CDR3, as DNA: TGCGCCAAGACCCGGGACAGGGGGCGCTTGGTTCAGTACTTC.

As concerns this clone: Its ends do not fully match the called genes, so a read error is possible. The chain uses TRBV7-9 and TRBJ2-1; possible D gene TRBD1, 5 bases. CDR1 is SEHNR and CDR2 is FQNEAQ in the germline V gene (reference sequence). This CDR3 region has 15 residues. The CDR3 is CASSPWLDQDNGQFF. In DNA, the CDR3 is TGTGCCAGCAGCCCCTGGCTCGACCAGGACAATGGGCAGTTCTTC.

With respect to this clone: This may be a read error, as it is one base from a much larger clone. The same CDR3 also results from other DNA sequences found in this sample. The rearrangement links TRBV18 to TRBJ2-7; 8 nucleotides line up with TRBD1. CDR1 and CDR2 (germline): KGHSH, LQKENI. The CDR3 loop spans 15 amino acids. V shed 2 bases, J shed 2 bases, and the junction held 5 bases outside the gene matches. The CDR3 loop is CASSPSRQGPYEQYF. Written as DNA, the CDR3 is TGTGCCAGCTCACCATCGCGACAGGGGCCCTACGAGCAGTACTTC.

About this clone: This sample includes further DNA sequences coding for the same CDR3. The V call is TRBV5-1, the J call TRBJ2-3, with unresolved D. V lost 0 bases and J lost 0, with 5 bases in between. This CDR3 contains 14 residues. In germline, CDR1 is SGHRS, CDR2 YFSETQ. CDR3: CASSLGGSTDTQYF. The CDR3 DNA is TGCGCCAGCAGCTTGGGTGGTAGCACAGATACGCAGTATTTT.

The CDR3 nucleotides are TGTGCCAGCAGTCCCCTCGGACGCGGGGCCGAGCAGTACTTC. Translation: CASSPLGRGAEQYF. J is TRBJ2-7 and V is TRBV6-5; a possible D gene is TRBD2 (6 bases). V lost 5 bases and J 6 bases, leaving 17 bases between the germline ends. The germline V gene encodes CDR1 MNHEY and CDR2 SVGAGI. This CDR3 is built from 14 residues.

The J gene is TRBJ2-2, the V gene TRBV11-3, with D tentatively TRBD1 (6 bases). CDR1 is SGHNT and CDR2 is YENEEA in the germline V gene. This CDR3 spans 14 amino acids. V was pared by 3 bases and J by 8 bases, with 13 bases between. CDR3 residues: CASSFRTGLGELFF. In nucleotides, the CDR3 is TGTGCCAGCAGCTTCAGAACAGGGCTAGGGGAGCTGTTTTTT.

The V call is TRBV6-5, the J call TRBJ2-7; TRBD2 matches 8 bases. The V segment lost 6 bases and the J segment 0 bases; nucleotides outside the gene matches: 4. Germline loops: CDR1 MNHEY, CDR2 SVGAGI. This CDR3 has 14 amino acids. This CDR3 is CASSDTSGSYEQYF. Written as DNA, the CDR3 is TGTGCCAGCAGCGACACTAGCGGCTCCTACGAGCAGTACTTC.

The gene calls are TRBV6-5 and TRBJ1-1, with 11 bases fitting TRBD1. The CDR3 is 15 amino acids. Germline trimming cut 10 bases from V and 6 bases from J; bases unmatched to any gene: 13. CDR1 MNHEY and CDR2 SVGAGI come from the germline V gene. Written as DNA, the CDR3 is TGTGCCACCTCACTCCCCGGGACAGGGGGATCTGAAGCTTTCTTT. Translated: CATSLPGTGGSEAFF.

As concerns this clone: The same CDR3 also results from other DNA sequences found in this sample. The CDR3 nucleotides are TGTGCCTGGAGTGTACGCAGGGTCCACGAGCAGTACTTC. Translating it yields CAWSVRRVHEQYF. The rearrangement joins TRBV30 to TRBJ2-7, with a weak D call TRBD1 (5 bases). Germline V gene data show CDR1 as GTSNPN and CDR2 as SVGIG (reference sequence). The CDR3 has 13 residues. Trimming cost V 0 bases and J 5 bases, with 11 bases left between them.